These T cell receptor beta chains were read from a single sample in a study of control samples from healthy donors and cancer patients. Sequenced by immunoSEQ multiplex PCR; TCRdb stores in-frame clones only, minus some. Of about 110,000 clones in the sample, 80% to 95% were seen once. The sample comprised blood. These receptors originate from a woman aged 18 to 35 in good health. Both conserved end residues are part of each CDR3. A D gene is named only where the DNA matches it firmly. A row's size may be missing; if present it is once, few, many or a size class.

clone_size	d_call	j_call	v_call	cdr3_nt	cdr3_aa
NA	TRBD1	TRBJ1-1	TRBV6-2/TRBV6-3	TGTGCCAGCAGTTACTCACTTGACCGGGACAGGCGGAACACTGAAGCTTTCTTT	CASSYSLDRDRRNTEAFF
NA	NA	TRBJ1-2	TRBV6-5	TGTGCCAGCAGGCTAGTGTCCCCAGGGGCCTATGGCTACACCTTC	CASRLVSPGAYGYTF
NA	NA	TRBJ1-3	TRBV28	TGTGCCAGCAGTTTAGTCGGAATATCGAGGAACACCATATATTTT	CASSLVGISRNTIYF
NA	TRBD1	TRBJ1-2	TRBV11-2	TGTGCCAGCAGCCCGTCAGGGGGCAACGGCTACACCTTC	CASSPSGGNGYTF
NA	NA	TRBJ1-4	TRBV24-1	TGTGCCACCAGTGACCCGACAGAGGAAAAACTGTTTTTT	CATSDPTEEKLFF
NA	NA	TRBJ1-1	TRBV13	TGTGCCAGCAGCCCGGGGGTCACTGAAGCTTTCTTT	CASSPGVTEAFF
once	NA	TRBJ1-5	TRBV10-3	TGTGCCGTGCGGGACGGTAGCAATCAGCCCCAGCATTTT	CAVRDGSNQPQHF
NA	TRBD2	TRBJ2-1	TRBV27	TGTGCCAGCAGTTTCGGGGCTAGCGGGAGATATGAGCAGTTCTTC	CASSFGASGRYEQFF
NA	NA	TRBJ1-6	TRBV7-8	TGTGCCAGCAGCGCCACAGGGTTGTCCTATAATTCACCCCTCCACTTT	CASSATGLSYNSPLHF
NA	NA	TRBJ1-4	TRBV19	TGTGCCAGTAGTTCCGCGGGCCACAGGGCCGGAACTAATGAAAAACTGTTTTTT	CASSSAGHRAGTNEKLFF
NA	NA	TRBJ1-1	TRBV5-6	TGTGCCAGCAGCTCCGCCTTGGACTTCAACACTGAAGCTTTCTTT	CASSSALDFNTEAFF
few	TRBD2	TRBJ2-5	TRBV9	TGTGCCAGCAGCGGGAGTCCGGGGGGGCCGGGAGAGACCCAGTACTTC	CASSGSPGGPGETQYF
NA	NA	TRBJ2-7	TRBV28	TGTGCCAGCAGTTTTTCAGGGGACGAGCAGTACTTC	CASSFSGDEQYF
NA	TRBD1	TRBJ2-7	TRBV29-1	TGCAGCTTTACCCCCGGGACAGGATCCTACGAGCAGTACTTC	CSFTPGTGSYEQYF
NA	TRBD1	TRBJ1-5	TRBV18	TGTGCCAGCTCACTTCTAGGGACAGGGGGCGCCGGGTTCGATCAGCCCCAGCATTTT	CASSLLGTGGAGFDQPQHF
NA	TRBD2	TRBJ2-1	TRBV7-3	TGTGCCAGCAGCCGTAGCGGGAGGGCTGGTAATGAGCAGTTCTTC	CASSRSGRAGNEQFF
NA	NA	TRBJ2-5	TRBV5-1	TGCGCCAGCAGCCCCCGGGCCCCGATTCAAGAGACCCAGTACTTC	CASSPRAPIQETQYF
NA	NA	TRBJ1-3	TRBV5-6	TGTGCCACCTCCCGGGGGCCCTCTGGAAACACCATATATTTT	CATSRGPSGNTIYF
NA	NA	TRBJ1-4	TRBV5-1	TGCGCCAGCAGCTTGGGGACAGCCCATGAAAAACTGTTTTTT	CASSLGTAHEKLFF
few	TRBD1	TRBJ2-6	TRBV27	TGTGCCAGCAGCCCCGGACAGGGTTTAACTGGGGCCAACGTCCTGACTTTC	CASSPGQGLTGANVLTF
NA	NA	TRBJ1-1	TRBV18	TGTGCCAGCTCACCCTCTATAGCCAACACTGAAGCTTTCTTT	CASSPSIANTEAFF
NA	NA	TRBJ2-2	TRBV10-1	TGCGCCAGCAGTGACAGGGCCGGGGAGCTGTTTTTT	CASSDRAGELFF
NA	TRBD2	TRBJ2-3	TRBV5-1	TGCGCCAGCAGCTTGGGCGGAGCGGGAGGGGCAGATACGCAGTATTTT	CASSLGGAGGADTQYF
once	NA	TRBJ1-1	TRBV30	TGTGCCTGGAGTGACAGGGAAAGGGCTTTCTTT	CAWSDRERAFF
NA	NA	TRBJ1-1	TRBV2	TGTGCCAGCGGGGAACCTCGTACATGGAGGGACCAAGATCGGGGCACTGAAGCTTTCTTT	CASGEPRTWRDQDRGTEAFF